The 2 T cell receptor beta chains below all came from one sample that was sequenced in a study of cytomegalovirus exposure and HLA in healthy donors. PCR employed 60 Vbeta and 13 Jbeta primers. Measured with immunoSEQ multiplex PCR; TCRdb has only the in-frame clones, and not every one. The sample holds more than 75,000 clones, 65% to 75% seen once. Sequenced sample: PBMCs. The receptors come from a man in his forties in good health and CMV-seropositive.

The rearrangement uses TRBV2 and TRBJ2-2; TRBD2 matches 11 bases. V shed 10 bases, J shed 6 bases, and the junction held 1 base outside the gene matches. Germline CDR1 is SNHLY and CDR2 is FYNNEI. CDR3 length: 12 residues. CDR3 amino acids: CATSGRSGELFF. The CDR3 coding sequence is TGTGCCACTAGCGGGAGGTCCGGGGAGCTGTTTTTT.

CDR3 sequence reads: CASSFQTGSGEQYF. CDR3 in DNA: TGCGCCAGCAGCTTCCAGACAGGGTCCGGCGAGCAGTACTTC. The J gene is TRBJ2-7, the V gene TRBV5-1; 7 positions match TRBD1. Germline V CDR1 and CDR2: SGHRS, YFSETQ. V was pared by 2 bases and J by 6 bases, with 8 bases of the junction left unmatched. The CDR3 is made up of 14 amino acids.